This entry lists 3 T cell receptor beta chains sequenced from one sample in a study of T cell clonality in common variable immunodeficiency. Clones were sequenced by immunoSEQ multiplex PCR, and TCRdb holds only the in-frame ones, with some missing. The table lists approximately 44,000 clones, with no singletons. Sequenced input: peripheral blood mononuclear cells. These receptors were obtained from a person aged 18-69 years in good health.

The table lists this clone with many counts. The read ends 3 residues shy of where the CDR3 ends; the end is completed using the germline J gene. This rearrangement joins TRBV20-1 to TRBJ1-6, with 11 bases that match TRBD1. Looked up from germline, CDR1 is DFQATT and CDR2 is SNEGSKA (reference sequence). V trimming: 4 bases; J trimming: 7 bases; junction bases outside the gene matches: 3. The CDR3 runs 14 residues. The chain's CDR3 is CSAIGTGGNSPLHF. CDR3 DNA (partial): TGCAGTGCTATTGGGACAGGGGGGAATTCACCC.

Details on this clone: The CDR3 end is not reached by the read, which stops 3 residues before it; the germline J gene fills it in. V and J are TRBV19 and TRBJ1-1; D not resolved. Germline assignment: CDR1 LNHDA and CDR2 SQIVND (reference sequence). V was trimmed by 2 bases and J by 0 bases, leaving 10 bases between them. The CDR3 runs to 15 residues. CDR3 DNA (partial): TGTGCCAGTAGTATAAGAGGACTTTTGAACACTGAA. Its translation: CASSIRGLLNTE. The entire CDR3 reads CASSIRGLLNTEAFF.

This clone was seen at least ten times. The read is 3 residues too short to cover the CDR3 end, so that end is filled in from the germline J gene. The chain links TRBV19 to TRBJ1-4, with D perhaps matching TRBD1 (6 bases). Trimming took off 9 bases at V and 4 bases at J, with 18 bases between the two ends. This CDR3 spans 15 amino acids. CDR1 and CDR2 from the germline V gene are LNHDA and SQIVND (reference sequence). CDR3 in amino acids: CASTGGDRYNEKLFF. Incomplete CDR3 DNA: TGTGCCAGCACTGGGGGCGACAGGTATAATGAAAAA.